This entry is about one TCR beta chain. Antigen unknown. At cycle 4 day 1, cycle 7 day 1, and baseline, blood was sampled. Germline trimming cut 6 bases from V and 3 bases from J; bases unmatched to any gene: 4. The CDR3 consists of 14 residues. Germline CDR1 SNHLY, CDR2 FYNNEI. The data were obtained in a study of OX40 agonist ivuxolimab in advanced cancers. Study-level background: The treatment was a fully human IgG2 OX40 agonist, ivuxolimab. Patients were treated with intravenous ivuxolimab, dosed at 0.01 to 10 mg/kg and infused every 2 weeks.

Method: immunoSEQ multiplex PCR; TCRdb's copy keeps in-frame clones and lacks some. The sample yields around 26,000 clones, 65% to 90% seen once. Study results and caveats: Blood T cells, both CD4+ and CD8+, expanded clonally by week 6 at 0.1 to 3.0 mg/kg.

The clonotype was recovered from an adult with an advanced solid tumor such as melanoma, head and neck, liver or kidney cancer. V and J are TRBV2 and TRBJ1-5, with 8 bases lining up with TRBD1. Material: CD4+ or CD8+ T cells sorted from blood, obtained in a trial of the OX40 agonist ivuxolimab. CDR3 in DNA: TGTGCCAGCAGAAGGACAGGGATCAATCAGCCCCAGCATTTT. Its translation is CASRRTGINQPQHF.